A selection of T cell receptor beta chains follows, all from one sample in a study of T cell responses to AZD1222 COVID-19 vaccine. TCRdb's copy holds only in-frame clones and misses some; the assay was immunoSEQ multiplex PCR. The repertoire includes roughly 120,000 clones, 80% to 90% of them detected once, and approximately 8.4% sits in the top ten. Sequencing was performed on peripheral blood, taken on day 0 of AZD1222 vaccination. Source of these receptors: an adult in good health. CDR3s include the opening cysteine and the closing phenylalanine or tryptophan. The order of the fields is V gene, J gene, clone size, CDR3 protein. Clone sizes are given selectively: once, few, many, or a class where the clone is expanded.

>TRBV27|TRBJ1-5|once
CASSFRGSNQPQHF
>TRBV29-1|TRBJ2-1|-
CSVERVYRNEQFF
>TRBV24-1|TRBJ1-5|-
CATSDLRGGWGNQPQHF
>TRBV7-2|TRBJ1-1|-
CASSLARPNTEAFF
>TRBV11-2|TRBJ2-3|-
CASSSYPRIAGARDTQYF
>TRBV7-6|TRBJ2-5|once
CASRNAGDGEGTQYF
>TRBV9|TRBJ2-1|-
CASSVSTRRVDEQFF
>TRBV2|TRBJ1-2|-
CASTQTGLDYGYTF
>TRBV12-3/TRBV12-4|TRBJ1-5|-
CASSPEGNQPQHF
>TRBV5-4|TRBJ2-1|-
CASSRGGQGIYNEQFF
>TRBV7-9|TRBJ2-7|-
CASSPTGGDRPYEQYF
>TRBV4-1|TRBJ2-3|once
CASSPQRSSTDTQYF
>TRBV4-2|TRBJ1-4|once
CASSQASGINEKLFF
>TRBV5-4|TRBJ2-5|-
CASSLGGGETQYF
>TRBV2|TRBJ1-2|-
CASSEQGNYGYTF
>TRBV4-1|TRBJ2-1|once
CAIRAPWSFF
>TRBV15|TRBJ1-6|-
CATSRGGARPPLHF
>TRBV19|TRBJ1-4|-
CASIVCVVKRATNEKLFF
>TRBV7-2|TRBJ2-1|-
CASSLRPDRYNEQFF
>TRBV28|TRBJ2-3|-
CASSLSGTQGRDTQYF
>TRBV20-1|TRBJ2-7|-
CSATRGSEQYF
>TRBV11-2|TRBJ1-2|-
CASARRGTNYGYTF
>TRBV19|TRBJ2-7|-
CASSKASFSYEQYF
>TRBV9|TRBJ1-5|-
CASSVGTGNQPQHF
>TRBV18|TRBJ1-1|-
CASLFFPTGGLDTEAFF
>TRBV29-1|TRBJ2-5|once
CSVPGGQGLETQYF
>TRBV6-6|TRBJ1-1|-
CASSDDTYSEAFF
>TRBV30|TRBJ2-7|-
CAWRGGGLSYEQYF
>TRBV3-1/TRBV3-2|TRBJ2-7|-
CASSQADRWYDEQYF
>TRBV5-6|TRBJ2-3|-
CASSLESWFSGGAADTQYF
>TRBV7-2|TRBJ1-2|-
CASSLASGAGGYTF
>TRBV10-1|TRBJ2-1|-
CASSGPGTLGDNEQFF